This TCR beta chain originates from a study of T cell responses to AZD1222 COVID-19 vaccine. Study conclusions and caveats: Females made up more of the donors, who were largely white British, and clonal diversity may have come out too low.

This CDR3 comprises 16 residues. Deletions cut 4 bases from V and 3 bases from J, with 16 bases between. In germline, CDR1 is MDHEN, CDR2 SYDVKM. TCRdb's table, derived via immunoSEQ multiplex PCR, lists solely in-frame clones and lacks some. The table shows some 130,000 clones, with approximately 88% occurring only once. To note about this clone: Its specificity is unknown.

The chain employs TRBV28 and TRBJ2-1; possibly TRBD1 for D (5 bases). This TCR derives from an adult in good health. This specimen was peripheral blood, taken on day 0 of AZD1222 vaccination. CDR3 DNA: TGTGCCAGCAGTTCGACCCCCAGGGCCTACTACAATGAGCAGTTCTTC. Translated, it gives CASSSTPRAYYNEQFF.